This TCR beta chain emerged from a study of cytomegalovirus exposure and HLA in healthy donors. The CDR3 length is 12 residues. J was trimmed by 5 bases and V by 4 bases; bases with no gene match: 2. The germline V gene encodes CDR1 SGDLS and CDR2 YYNGEE. On this clone: Its specificity is unknown.

Sequenced by immunoSEQ multiplex PCR; TCRdb stores in-frame clones only, minus some. The repertoire includes 110,000 or so clones, 70% to 90% of them detected once, and 2.1% sits in the top ten. Study-level findings and limits: With high specificity and sensitivity, the classifier reportedly diagnosed cytomegalovirus status. According to a subsequent analysis, TCR clusters identified in the first cohort showed a tendency to co-occur across the 100 to 150 validation repertoires. TCR beta chains numbering roughly 150 were designated cytomegalovirus-associated.

Input material: PBMCs. This chain joins TRBV9 and TRBJ2-5; the match to TRBD2 covers 7 bases. The sequence came from a woman aged 25-40 years in good health and CMV-seronegative. CDR3 nucleotide sequence: TGTGCCAGCAGCACCGGGGGGGAGACCCAGTACTTC. Protein: CASSTGGETQYF.